What follows is one T cell receptor beta chain and its context. This clonotype was seen more than once but under ten times. The target of this receptor is not known. No base qualities exist here, and no much larger clone lies one base off it. These data are taken from a study of T-cell reconstitution after alpha-beta-depleted transplantation in children (dated by TCRdb to the mid-2010s). Regarding the complete study: Using TCR repertoire profiling, the study followed T-cell immune reconstitution in a quantitative way in children after TCRalphabeta/CD19-depleted allogeneic hematopoietic cell transplantation.

Interpreted using the paper, the treatment or condition label stands for: allogeneic hematopoietic cell transplantation with graft depleted of TCRalphabeta T cells and CD19 B cells. Transplant recipients were children who received TCRalphabeta/CD19-depleted allogeneic hematopoietic cell grafts. Trimming removed 3 bases from V and 4 bases from J; the gene matches leave 7 bases unexplained. The CDR1 and CDR2 encoded by the germline V gene (reference sequence) are SEHNR and FQNEAQ. The CDR3 has 16 amino acids, counting the end cysteine and phenylalanine. Only the CDR3 portion is preserved as DNA: 48 bases, with reading frame beginning at the first base. Receptor libraries were prepared by PCR. Sequenced on an Illumina HiSeq 2500. TCR library preparation used molecular barcoding, with unique molecular identifiers applied to normalize quantification of the TCRbeta repertoire. TCRdb passed the public sequencing reads through fastp at Q25 and MiXCR, retaining productive beta sequences. Rows matching on CDR3 protein sequence are summarized as one entry with the most common DNA and genes. Counted in this sample were a few hundred thousand distinct CDR3 sequences; 43% of them appeared once. Around a quarter of the sample is in the top ten clones.

Overall results and qualifications from the work: Over the following months the frequencies of hyperexpanded clones went down, and after one year T-cell counts and TCRbeta diversity were mostly credited to newly produced T cells. In some patients, the high TCRbeta diversity seen at day 60 was put down to recipient T cells and intrathymic progenitors that had survived conditioning. About two months after transplant, the apparently early recovery of alphabetaT-cell counts reportedly depended on just several hundred clones that had expanded rapidly and came from non-depleted graft cells.

Sequencing used PBMCs, obtained before TCRalphabeta/CD19-depleted stem cell transplant. This clonotype was obtained from a girl aged 2-15 years with aplastic anemia, due to receive a stem cell transplant. Recombination joined TRBV7-9 with TRBJ2-5; TRBD1 agrees with 11 junctional bases. In nucleotides, the sequence is TGTGCCAGCAGCTTTGGGACAGGGGGAGTAGTAGAGACCCAGTACTTC. It is translated as CASSFGTGGVVETQYF.